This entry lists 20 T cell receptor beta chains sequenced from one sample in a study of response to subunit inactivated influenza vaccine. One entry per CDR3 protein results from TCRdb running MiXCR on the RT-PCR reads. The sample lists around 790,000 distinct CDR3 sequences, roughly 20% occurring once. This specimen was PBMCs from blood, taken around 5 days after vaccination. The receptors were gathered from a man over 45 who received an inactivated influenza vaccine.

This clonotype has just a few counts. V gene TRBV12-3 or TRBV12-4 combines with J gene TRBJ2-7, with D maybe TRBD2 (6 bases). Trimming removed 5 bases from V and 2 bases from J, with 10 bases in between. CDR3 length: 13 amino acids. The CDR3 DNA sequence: TGTGCCAGCAGTGCCGGGAGACCCTACGAGCAGTACTTC. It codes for CASSAGRPYEQYF.

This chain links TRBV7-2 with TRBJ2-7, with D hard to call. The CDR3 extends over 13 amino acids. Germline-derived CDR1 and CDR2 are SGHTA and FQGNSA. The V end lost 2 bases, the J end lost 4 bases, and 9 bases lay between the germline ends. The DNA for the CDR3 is TGTGCCAGCAGCTTAATTCTCTGGTACGAGCAGTACTTC. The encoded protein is CASSLILWYEQYF.

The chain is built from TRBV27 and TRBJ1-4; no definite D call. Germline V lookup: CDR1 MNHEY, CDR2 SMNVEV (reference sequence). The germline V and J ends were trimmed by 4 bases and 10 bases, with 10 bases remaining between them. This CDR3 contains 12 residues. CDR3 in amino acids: CASSYAGRKLFF. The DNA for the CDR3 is TGTGCCAGCAGTTACGCGGGAAGAAAACTGTTTTTT.

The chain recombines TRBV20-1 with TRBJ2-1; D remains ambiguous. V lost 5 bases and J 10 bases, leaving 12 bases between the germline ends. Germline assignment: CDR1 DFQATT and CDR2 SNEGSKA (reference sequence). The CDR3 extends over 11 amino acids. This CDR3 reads CSAGRQREQFF. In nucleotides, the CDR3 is TGCAGTGCTGGTAGGCAACGGGAGCAGTTCTTC.

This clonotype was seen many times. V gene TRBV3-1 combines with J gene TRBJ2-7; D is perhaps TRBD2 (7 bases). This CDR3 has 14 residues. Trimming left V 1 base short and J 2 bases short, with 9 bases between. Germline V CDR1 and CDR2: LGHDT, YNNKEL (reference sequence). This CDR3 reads CASSQGGGAYEQYF. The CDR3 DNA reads TGTGCCAGCAGCCAAGGAGGGGGGGCCTACGAGCAGTACTTC.

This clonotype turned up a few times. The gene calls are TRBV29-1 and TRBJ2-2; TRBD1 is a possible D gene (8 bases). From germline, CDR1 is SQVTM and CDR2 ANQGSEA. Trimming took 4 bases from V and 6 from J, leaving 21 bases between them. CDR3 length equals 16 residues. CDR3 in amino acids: CSVVPQDRAGAGELFF. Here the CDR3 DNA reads TGCAGCGTTGTGCCCCAGGACAGGGCGGGGGCCGGGGAGCTGTTTTTT.

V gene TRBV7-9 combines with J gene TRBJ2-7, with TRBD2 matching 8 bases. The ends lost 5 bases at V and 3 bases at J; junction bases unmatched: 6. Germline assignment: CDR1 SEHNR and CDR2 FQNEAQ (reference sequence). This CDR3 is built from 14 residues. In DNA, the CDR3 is TGTGCCAGCAGCGACCCGGGGGGGCACTACGAGCAGTACTTC. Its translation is CASSDPGGHYEQYF.

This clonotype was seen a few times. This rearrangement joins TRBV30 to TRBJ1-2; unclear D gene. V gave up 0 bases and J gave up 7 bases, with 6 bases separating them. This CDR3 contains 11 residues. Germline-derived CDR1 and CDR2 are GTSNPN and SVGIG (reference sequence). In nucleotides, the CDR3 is TGTGCCTGGAGTGTAACCATTGGCTACACCTTC. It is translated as CAWSVTIGYTF. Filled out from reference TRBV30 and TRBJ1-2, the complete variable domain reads SQTIHQWPATLVQPVGSPLSLECTVEGTSNPNLYWYRQAAGRGLQLLFYSVGIGQISSEVPQNLSASRPQDRQFILSSKKLLLSDSGFYLCAWSVTIGYTFGSGTRLTVV.

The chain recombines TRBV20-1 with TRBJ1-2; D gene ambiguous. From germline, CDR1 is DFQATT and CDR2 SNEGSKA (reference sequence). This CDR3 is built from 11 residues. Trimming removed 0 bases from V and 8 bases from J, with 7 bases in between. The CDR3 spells CSAREPGGYTF. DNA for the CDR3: TGCAGTGCTAGAGAGCCAGGCGGCTACACCTTC.

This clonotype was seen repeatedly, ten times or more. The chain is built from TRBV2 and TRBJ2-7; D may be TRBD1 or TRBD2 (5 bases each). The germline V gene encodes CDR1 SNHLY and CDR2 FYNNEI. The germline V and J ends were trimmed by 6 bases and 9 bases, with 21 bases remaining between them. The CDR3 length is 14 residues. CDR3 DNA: TGTGCCAGCAGCCCCTTGTTGGGGGACGGAGGGCAGTACTTC. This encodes CASSPLLGDGGQYF.

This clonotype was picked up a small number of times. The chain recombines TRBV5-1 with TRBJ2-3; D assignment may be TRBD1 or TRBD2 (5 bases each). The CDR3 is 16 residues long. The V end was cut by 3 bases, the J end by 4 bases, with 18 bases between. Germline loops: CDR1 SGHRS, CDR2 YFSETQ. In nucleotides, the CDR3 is TGCGCCAGCAGCTCGGGCCAGACGGGGCCCGCAGATACGCAGTATTTT. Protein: CASSSGQTGPADTQYF.

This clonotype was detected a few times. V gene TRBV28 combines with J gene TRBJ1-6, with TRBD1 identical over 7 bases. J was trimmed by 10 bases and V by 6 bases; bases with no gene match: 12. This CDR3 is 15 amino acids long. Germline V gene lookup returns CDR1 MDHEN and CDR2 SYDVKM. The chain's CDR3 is CASRWRDRVVSPLHF. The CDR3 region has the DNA TGTGCCAGCAGATGGAGAGACAGGGTAGTCTCACCCCTCCACTTT. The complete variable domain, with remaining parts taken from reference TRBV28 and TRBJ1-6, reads DVKVTQSSRYLVKRTGEKVFLECVQDMDHENMFWYRQDPGLGLRLIYFSYDVKMKEKGDIPEGYSVSREKKERFSLILESASTNQTSMYLCASRWRDRVVSPLHFGNGTRLTVT.

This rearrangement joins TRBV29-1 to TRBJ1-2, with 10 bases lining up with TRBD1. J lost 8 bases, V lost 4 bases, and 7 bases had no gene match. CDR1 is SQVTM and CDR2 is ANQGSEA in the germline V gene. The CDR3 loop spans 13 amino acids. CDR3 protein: CSVVGTGVIGYTF. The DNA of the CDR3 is TGCAGCGTTGTAGGGACAGGGGTAATAGGCTACACCTTC.

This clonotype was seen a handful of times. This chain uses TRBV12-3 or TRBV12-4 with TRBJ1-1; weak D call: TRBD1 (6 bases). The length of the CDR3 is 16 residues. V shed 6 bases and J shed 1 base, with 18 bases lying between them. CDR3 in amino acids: CASSPESGQSNTEAFF. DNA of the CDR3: TGTGCCAGCAGCCCAGAAAGTGGACAGTCGAACACTGAAGCTTTCTTT.

The CDR3 loop reads CSAPNWDIMNTEAFF. The CDR3 nucleotides are TGCAGTGCCCCTAATTGGGACATTATGAACACTGAAGCTTTCTTT. This chain links TRBV20-1 with TRBJ1-1, with D tentatively TRBD1 (6 bases). The V gene lost 6 bases and the J gene lost 0 bases, with 17 bases spanning the gap. Germline assignment: CDR1 DFQATT and CDR2 SNEGSKA (reference sequence). The CDR3 is made up of 15 amino acids.

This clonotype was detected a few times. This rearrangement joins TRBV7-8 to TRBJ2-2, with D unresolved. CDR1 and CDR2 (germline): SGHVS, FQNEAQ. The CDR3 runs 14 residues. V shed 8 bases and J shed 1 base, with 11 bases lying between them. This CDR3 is CASFDFMNTGELFF. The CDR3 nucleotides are TGTGCCAGCTTTGACTTTATGAACACCGGGGAGCTGTTTTTT.

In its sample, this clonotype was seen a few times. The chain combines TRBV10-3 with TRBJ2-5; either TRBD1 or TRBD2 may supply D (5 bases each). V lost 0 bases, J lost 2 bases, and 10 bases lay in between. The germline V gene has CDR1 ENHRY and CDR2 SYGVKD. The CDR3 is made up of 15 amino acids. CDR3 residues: CAISESGRLQETQYF. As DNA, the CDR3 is TGTGCCATCAGTGAGTCGGGACGGCTTCAAGAGACCCAGTACTTC.

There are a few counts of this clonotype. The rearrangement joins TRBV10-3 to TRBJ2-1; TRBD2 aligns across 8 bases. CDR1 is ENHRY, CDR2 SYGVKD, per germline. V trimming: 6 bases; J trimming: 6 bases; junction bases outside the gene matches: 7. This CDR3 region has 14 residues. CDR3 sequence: CAISPGREGNEQFF. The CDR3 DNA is TGTGCCATCAGCCCGGGACGGGAGGGCAATGAGCAGTTCTTC.

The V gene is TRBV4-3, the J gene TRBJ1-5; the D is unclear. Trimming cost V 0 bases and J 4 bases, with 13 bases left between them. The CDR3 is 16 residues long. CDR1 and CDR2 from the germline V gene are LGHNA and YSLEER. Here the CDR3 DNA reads TGCGCCAGCAGCCAAGATGGATTCTCCGCTAATCAGCCCCAGCATTTT. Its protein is CASSQDGFSANQPQHF.

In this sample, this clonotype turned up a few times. The CDR3 sequence: CASSLRGRGGTEAFF. The CDR3 DNA reads as TGCGCCAGCAGCCTCCGGGGCAGGGGAGGCACTGAAGCTTTCTTT. This chain uses TRBV5-1 with TRBJ1-1, with TRBD1 as a possible D gene (6 bases). V was pared by 4 bases and J by 4 bases, with 17 bases between. The V gene's germline CDR1 is SGHRS and CDR2 YFSETQ. The CDR3 has 15 amino acids.